This T cell receptor beta chain emerged from a study of Tregs in tolerant kidney transplant recipients. The study, taken as a whole, reports: Activated donor B cell expansion appeared to reveal the most relevant donor-specific TCRbeta repertoire.

Measured with immunoSEQ multiplex PCR; TCRdb has only the in-frame clones, and not every one. This listing includes 14,000 or so clones. Points on this clone: Its matching antigen is unknown. The CDR3 is cut off 3 residues early in the read; its end comes from the germline J gene.

Mixed chimerism was transient after nonmyeloablative marrow transplants from related graft donors. The germline V gene has CDR1 SGHTA and CDR2 FQGNSA. Between the trimmed V and J ends, which lost 5 bases and 2 bases, there was a span of 13 bases. The CDR3 sequence is 14 residues long. The chain carries TRBV7-2 and TRBJ2-7; perhaps TRBD2 as D (6 bases). This sequence originates from a human patient who received a combined kidney and bone marrow transplant. These T cells may partly come from the graft donor. The sample consisted of CD8+ T cells from blood (PBMCs), taken 6 months after the transplant. The CDR3 here is CASSPASVAYEQYF. Incomplete CDR3 DNA: TGTGCCAGCAGCCCGGCTAGCGTTGCCTACGAG.